The 21 T cell receptor beta chains listed next were all sequenced from one sample in a study of long-term antiretroviral therapy in people with HIV. An immunoSEQ assay, version v3.0, was performed at survey level. Data came from immunoSEQ multiplex PCR; TCRdb stores just in-frame clones and leaves some out. The sample gives about 16,000 clones, roughly 80% of which show up once; around 13% is in the top ten. Material: unsorted PBMCs, obtained less than 1.3 years before starting antiretroviral therapy. These receptors came from a young man with HIV.

The chain couples TRBV18 to TRBJ2-1; no clear D. Trimming took 6 bases from V and 7 from J, leaving 10 bases between them. Germline V gives CDR1 KGHSH, CDR2 LQKENI. The CDR3 runs to 12 residues. The DNA for the CDR3 is TGTGCCAGCTCCCCTACACGGAATGAGCAGTTCTTC. It specifies CASSPTRNEQFF.

This chain joins TRBV2 and TRBJ2-5; 8 nucleotides line up with TRBD1. V lost 7 bases, J lost 3 bases, and 7 bases stayed unmatched. The CDR3 contains 14 residues. Germline CDR1 reads SNHLY; CDR2 reads FYNNEI. CDR3 nucleotide sequence: TGTGCCAGCACGGACAGGGCGGACAAAGAGACCCAGTACTTC. Translated, it gives CASTDRADKETQYF.

The V and J genes are TRBV6-5 and TRBJ2-3; D perhaps matches TRBD2 (5 bases). V shed 6 bases and J shed 2 bases, with 15 bases lying between them. This CDR3 region has 15 residues. Germline V lookup: CDR1 MNHEY, CDR2 SVGAGI. CDR3 nucleotide sequence: TGTGCCAGCAGCCGTCGAGGGCCTCCCACAGATACGCAGTATTTT. Translation gives CASSRRGPPTDTQYF.

The genes are TRBV18 and TRBJ1-3, with D perhaps matching TRBD1 (5 bases). The CDR3 is 14 residues long. Germline V gene lookup returns CDR1 KGHSH and CDR2 LQKENI. Trimming removed 6 bases at V and 5 bases at J, with 14 bases between. The CDR3 DNA sequence: TGTGCCAGCTCCGGCTCGGGGGGTCGAAACACCATATATTTT. Translating gives CASSGSGGRNTIYF. Variable domain in full (rest from reference TRBV18 and TRBJ1-3): NAGVMQNPRHLVRRRGQEARLRCSPMKGHSHVYWYRQLPEEGLKFMVYLQKENIIDESGMPKERFSAEFPKEGPSILRIQQVVRGDSAAYFCASSGSGGRNTIYFGEGSWLTVV.

The chain recombines TRBV5-1 with TRBJ2-7; D is perhaps TRBD1 (6 bases). The CDR3 has 15 residues. Germline CDR1 is SGHRS and CDR2 is YFSETQ. Trimming removed 4 bases at V and 3 bases at J, with 17 bases between. CDR3 sequence: CASSPDPTQGYEQYF. The CDR3 DNA is TGCGCCAGCAGCCCTGACCCAACACAGGGCTACGAGCAGTACTTC.

The chain has TRBV10-3 and TRBJ1-2; D is perhaps TRBD1 (6 bases). V lost 2 bases, J lost 4 bases, and 11 bases lay in between. CDR3 length: 14 amino acids. Per germline, CDR1 ENHRY and CDR2 SYGVKD. The CDR3 sequence is CAISEGTPAYGYTF. CDR3 in DNA: TGTGCCATCAGTGAGGGGACACCCGCCTATGGCTACACCTTC.

V usage is TRBV7-9 and J usage is TRBJ2-7, with 9 bases fitting TRBD2. Per the germline V gene, CDR1 is SEHNR and CDR2 is FQNEAQ (reference sequence). With 5 bases clipped from V and 0 bases from J, the junction kept 11 bases outside the gene matches. This CDR3 comprises 17 residues. The CDR3 sequence is CASSPGAGGIISYEQYF. The CDR3 nucleotides read TGTGCCAGCAGCCCCGGAGCGGGAGGCATCATCTCCTACGAGCAGTACTTC. The whole variable domain, remainder taken from reference TRBV7-9 and TRBJ2-7, is DTGVSQNPRHKITKRGQNVTFRCDPISEHNRLYWYRQTLGQGPEFLTYFQNEAQLEKSRLLSDRFSAERPKGSFSTLEIQRTEQGDSAMYLCASSPGAGGIISYEQYFGPGTRLTVT.

This chain joins TRBV6-6 and TRBJ2-3; 10 bases match TRBD2. Per the germline V gene, CDR1 is MNHNY and CDR2 is SVGAGI (reference sequence). CDR3 length equals 16 residues. Germline trimming cut 10 bases from V and 0 bases from J; bases unmatched to any gene: 10. The CDR3 DNA is TGTGCCACTCTACTAGCGGGACGTCTTAGCACAGATACGCAGTATTTT. Protein sequence: CATLLAGRLSTDTQYF.

The rearrangement joins TRBV2 to TRBJ2-3; D is undetermined. V was clipped by 5 bases and J by 3 bases, with 9 bases between them. Per germline, CDR1 SNHLY and CDR2 FYNNEI. This CDR3 comprises 13 residues. The CDR3 nucleotides are TGTGCCAGCAGTCGCCCCTTGACAGATACGCAGTATTTT. This translates into CASSRPLTDTQYF.

V is TRBV9 and J is TRBJ2-3; D remains unclear. Per the germline V gene, CDR1 is SGDLS and CDR2 is YYNGEE. The CDR3 runs to 17 residues. The ends were cut back, 4 bases at V and 4 bases at J, with 22 bases in the middle. In DNA form, the CDR3 reads TGTGCCAGCAGCTTTGAGGAAAGTTTCCGCCGGTCAGATACGCAGTATTTT. It specifies CASSFEESFRRSDTQYF.

This clone has just one count. The chain is built from TRBV9 and TRBJ2-1, with TRBD2 identical over 12 bases. This CDR3 is 16 amino acids long. In germline, CDR1 is SGDLS, CDR2 YYNGEE. Trimming took 6 bases from V and 6 from J; bases not matched to a gene: 10. The CDR3 DNA reads TGTGCCAGCACCCCGGGACTAGCGGGTCCCACCAATGAGCAGTTCTTC. Amino acid sequence: CASTPGLAGPTNEQFF.

This clone appeared a few times. The rearrangement links TRBV10-3 to TRBJ2-1; 9 bases map to TRBD2. The V and J ends lost 6 bases and 2 bases, in that order; junction bases with no gene match: 5. Germline CDR1 is ENHRY and CDR2 is SYGVKD. CDR3 size: 15 residues. The CDR3 protein is CAISVAGEAYNEQFF. The CDR3, as DNA: TGTGCCATCAGCGTAGCGGGGGAGGCCTACAATGAGCAGTTCTTC.

The gene calls are TRBV14 and TRBJ2-1; unclear D gene. The ends were cut back, 6 bases at V and 7 bases at J, with 19 bases in the middle. In germline, CDR1 is SGHDN, CDR2 FVKESK. This CDR3 region has 15 residues. The CDR3 bases are TGTGCCAGCAGGCTAACAAGGGCCGGTAGGAATGAGCAGTTCTTC. The encoded protein is CASRLTRAGRNEQFF.

The chain combines TRBV30 with TRBJ2-1; D gene unclear. Germline V gene data show CDR1 as GTSNPN and CDR2 as SVGIG (reference sequence). The CDR3 covers 14 residues. V lost 4 bases and J lost 0, with 10 bases in between. CDR3 in DNA: TGTGCCTGGAAGGAGCCCAACTCCTACAATGAGCAGTTCTTC. This translates into CAWKEPNSYNEQFF.

CDR3 DNA: TGTGCCTGGAGTCGCGCGGGGCTGGGAAACACCATATATTTT. As protein: CAWSRAGLGNTIYF. The V call is TRBV30, the J call TRBJ1-3; TRBD1 is a possible D gene (5 bases). This CDR3 has 14 amino acids. Germline V lookup: CDR1 GTSNPN, CDR2 SVGIG (reference sequence). V was trimmed by 2 bases and J by 4 bases, leaving 12 bases between them.

The chain joins TRBV7-7 to TRBJ2-1; 8 bases align to TRBD1. The V gene's germline CDR1 is SSHAT and CDR2 FNYEAQ (reference sequence). V shed 5 bases, J shed 7 bases, and the junction held 7 bases outside the gene matches. This CDR3 spans 14 amino acids. For the CDR3, the DNA is TGTGCCAGCAGCCCCGGACAGGGATCGAATGAGCAGTTCTTC. Translated: CASSPGQGSNEQFF.

The V and J genes are TRBV2 and TRBJ2-3; 9 bases map to TRBD2. The CDR3 runs to 15 residues. The junction had 8 bases not matched to a gene; V was cut back by 8 bases and J by 2 bases. Germline CDR1 is SNHLY and CDR2 is FYNNEI. The CDR3 region is CASSGLALHTDTQYF. The CDR3 nucleotides read TGTGCCAGCTCGGGACTAGCCTTACACACAGATACGCAGTATTTT.

The chain recombines TRBV29-1 with TRBJ1-3; the D gene is possibly TRBD1 (6 bases). V lost 3 bases, J lost 0 bases, and 12 bases lay in between. The CDR3 runs to 15 residues. CDR1 is SQVTM and CDR2 is ANQGSEA in the germline V gene. The CDR3 region has the DNA TGCAGCGTTGATGGGGGGGCCCACTCTGGAAACACCATATATTTT. This gives the protein CSVDGGAHSGNTIYF.

The chain recombines TRBV10-1 with TRBJ2-1; D remains unclear. CDR3 length: 14 amino acids. Trimming shortened V by 3 bases and J by 6 bases, and 12 bases separated the two germline ends. CDR1 and CDR2 from the germline V gene are WNHNN and SYGVQD (reference sequence). For the CDR3, the DNA is TGCGCCAGCAGTGACGCCAGAGATGGCAATGAGCAGTTCTTC. Translating gives CASSDARDGNEQFF.

The chain uses TRBV10-1 and TRBJ2-3; D remains ambiguous. The length of the CDR3 is 16 residues. Germline lookup yields CDR1 WNHNN and CDR2 SYGVQD (reference sequence). Trimming cost V 2 bases and J 4 bases, with 16 bases left between them. CDR3 in amino acids: CASSERPQEPSDTQYF. The DNA for the CDR3 is TGCGCCAGCAGTGAGAGGCCCCAGGAGCCCTCAGATACGCAGTATTTT.

This chain joins TRBV11-2 and TRBJ2-7; no definite D call. The CDR3 extends over 13 amino acids. Trimming stripped 5 bases from V and 3 bases from J, with 11 bases between. Germline values: CDR1 SGHAT, CDR2 FQNNGV. The CDR3 sequence: CASSTGPVYEQYF. CDR3 nucleotides: TGTGCCAGCAGCACTGGACCCGTCTACGAGCAGTACTTC.